This entry lists 19 T cell receptor beta chains sequenced from one sample in a study of blood T cell repertoires in COVID-19. Data came from immunoSEQ multiplex PCR; TCRdb stores just in-frame clones and leaves some out. Of about 250,000 clones listed, around four fifths were seen once; the top ten hold approximately 8.6%. Sequencing was done on a sample of peripheral blood. These receptors came from a middle-aged man with active or convalescent COVID-19.

This chain uses TRBV27 with TRBJ2-1; D is undetermined. This CDR3 spans 15 amino acids. V was trimmed by 3 bases and J by 3 bases, leaving 12 bases between them. The germline V gene has CDR1 MNHEY and CDR2 SMNVEV (reference sequence). The CDR3 DNA reads as TGTGCCAGCAGTTTGTACAGCCCGAGCTACAATGAGCAGTTCTTC. Translating it yields CASSLYSPSYNEQFF.

This clone was counted a few times. The chain is built from TRBV6-1 and TRBJ1-5; no firm D call. V lost 2 bases and J 7 bases, leaving 9 bases between the germline ends. CDR1 and CDR2 (germline): MNHNS, SASEGT. The CDR3 spans 13 residues. DNA for the CDR3: TGTGCCAGCAGTGAAATAACCGGGCAGCCCCAGCATTTT. Protein sequence: CASSEITGQPQHF.

The V and J genes are TRBV7-8 and TRBJ2-7; TRBD2 matches 7 bases. The germline V gene has CDR1 SGHVS and CDR2 FQNEAQ. The V and J ends lost 2 bases and 6 bases, in that order; junction bases with no gene match: 7. The CDR3 totals 14 residues. The CDR3 here is CASSLPSGWGEQYF. The CDR3 DNA reads as TGTGCCAGCAGCTTACCTAGCGGTTGGGGCGAGCAGTACTTC.

This rearrangement joins TRBV19 to TRBJ1-1; TRBD1 matches 7 bases. The CDR3 loop spans 15 amino acids. The junction had 13 bases not matched to a gene; V was cut back by 9 bases and J by 3 bases. Germline CDR1 LNHDA, CDR2 SQIVND (reference sequence). The CDR3 DNA is TGTGCCAGCCGACAGGCCCCAGGGGGACACACTGAAGCTTTCTTT. Residues: CASRQAPGGHTEAFF.

This clone is a singleton in its sample. This sequence joins TRBV11-2 and TRBJ2-1; D possibly corresponds to TRBD1 (5 bases). Trimming took off 3 bases at V and 9 bases at J, with 12 bases between the two ends. Germline CDR1 and CDR2: SGHAT and FQNNGV. This CDR3 has 13 residues. The CDR3 sequence: CASSFAAQGEQFF. CDR3 bases: TGTGCCAGCAGCTTCGCGGCGCAGGGTGAGCAGTTCTTC.

J is TRBJ2-1 and V is TRBV5-5, with D perhaps TRBD2 (6 bases). This CDR3 comprises 16 residues. Trimming removed 3 bases at V and 0 bases at J, with 13 bases between. CDR1 SGHKS and CDR2 YYEKEE come from the germline V gene (reference sequence). The CDR3 coding sequence is TGTGCCAGCAGCTCAAAAGCGGGTAACTCCTACAATGAGCAGTTCTTC. The encoded protein is CASSSKAGNSYNEQFF.

This clone was observed a few times. This chain joins TRBV30 and TRBJ2-7, with 9 positions matching TRBD2. Germline V gives CDR1 GTSNPN, CDR2 SVGIG (reference sequence). The CDR3 spans 14 residues. The junction had 8 bases not matched to a gene; V was cut back by 2 bases and J by 6 bases. The CDR3 reads CAWSPGTSNSEQYF. CDR3 in DNA: TGTGCCTGGAGTCCCGGGACTAGCAACTCCGAGCAGTACTTC.

V usage is TRBV29-1 and J usage is TRBJ1-1; 9 bases agree with TRBD1. Germline V CDR1 and CDR2: SQVTM, ANQGSEA. The CDR3 contains 13 residues. V was clipped by 5 bases and J by 2 bases; unmatched bases: 3. CDR3 sequence: CSVHRGPNTEAFF. The CDR3, as DNA: TGCAGCGTTCACAGGGGGCCTAACACTGAAGCTTTCTTT.

The genes are TRBV11-3 and TRBJ2-2, with D tentatively TRBD1 (6 bases). CDR3 length: 15 amino acids. Looked up from germline, CDR1 is SGHNT and CDR2 is YENEEA. V was pared by 5 bases and J by 0 bases, with 10 bases between. DNA of the CDR3: TGTGCCAGCAGCACGGGACAAGCGAACACCGGGGAGCTGTTTTTT. This encodes CASSTGQANTGELFF.

The chain recombines TRBV27 with TRBJ2-3, with TRBD2 matching over 7 bases. The V segment lost 7 bases and the J segment 7 bases; nucleotides outside the gene matches: 8. Germline CDR1 reads MNHEY; CDR2 reads SMNVEV (reference sequence). This CDR3 is built from 13 residues. CDR3 sequence: CASTQGGVNTQYF. As DNA, the CDR3 is TGTGCCAGCACCCAGGGAGGGGTTAATACGCAGTATTTT.

This chain uses TRBV2 with TRBJ1-2, with D possibly TRBD1 on 5 matching bases. V gave up 6 bases and J gave up 3 bases, with 17 bases separating them. The germline CDR1 and CDR2 sequences are SNHLY and FYNNEI. The CDR3 loop spans 15 amino acids. This CDR3 is CASRTDKSGHYGYTF. DNA of the CDR3: TGTGCCAGCAGGACAGACAAATCCGGCCACTATGGCTACACCTTC.

This clone was counted between two and nine times. This chain links TRBV7-9 with TRBJ1-5; D gene uncertain. V was shortened by 3 bases and J by 2 bases, with 8 bases between the two germline ends. Germline V gene data show CDR1 as SEHNR and CDR2 as FQNEAQ (reference sequence). The CDR3 extends over 14 amino acids. The CDR3 DNA follows: TGTGCCAGCAGCTTTGCGGATGGCAATCAGCCCCAGCATTTT. Translation gives CASSFADGNQPQHF.

The chain has TRBV18 and TRBJ2-1, with TRBD1 as a possible D gene (6 bases). Germline CDR1 and CDR2: KGHSH and LQKENI. The CDR3 contains 15 residues. V was clipped by 1 base and J by 6 bases, with 13 bases between them. The CDR3 spells CASSPQGDRFNEQFF. The CDR3 DNA is TGTGCCAGCTCACCACAGGGTGACAGGTTCAATGAGCAGTTCTTC.

The chain is built from TRBV19 and TRBJ1-1; D is undetermined. CDR1 is LNHDA, CDR2 SQIVND, per germline (reference sequence). The CDR3 has 14 residues. V was cut by 5 bases and J by 10 bases, with 20 bases left in between. CDR3 in amino acids: CASSLEFGEGRAFF. Here the CDR3 DNA reads TGTGCCAGTAGTTTGGAGTTCGGGGAGGGTAGAGCTTTCTTT. The full variable domain, with the rest looked up from reference TRBV19 and TRBJ1-1, is DGGITQSPKYLFRKEGQNVTLSCEQNLNHDAMYWYRQDPGQGLRLIYYSQIVNDFQKGDIAEGYSVSREKKESFPLTVTSAQKNPTAFYLCASSLEFGEGRAFFGQGTRLTVV.

This sequence joins TRBV6-5 and TRBJ1-1; weak D call: TRBD1 (6 bases). This CDR3 has 15 residues. Trimming cost V 6 bases and J 1 base, with 15 bases left between them. The germline gives CDR1 MNHEY, CDR2 SVGAGI. CDR3 amino acids: CASSRGGGPNTEAFF. CDR3 DNA sequence: TGTGCCAGCAGCCGCGGCGGGGGGCCGAACACTGAAGCTTTCTTT.

The chain recombines TRBV6-5 with TRBJ1-1, with D maybe TRBD1 (6 bases). With 6 bases removed from V and 11 bases from J, the gap between germline ends came to 19 bases. Germline V gene lookup returns CDR1 MNHEY and CDR2 SVGAGI. This CDR3 contains 13 residues. This CDR3 reads CASSKGAGGQAFF. In DNA, the CDR3 is TGTGCCAGCAGCAAAGGGGCCGGGGGGCAGGCTTTCTTT.

The chain links TRBV14 to TRBJ1-2; D unresolved. The germline CDR1 and CDR2 sequences are SGHDN and FVKESK. CDR3 length: 13 residues. V dropped 1 base and J dropped 6 bases, with 9 bases sitting between them. DNA for the CDR3: TGTGCCAGCAGCCAAGCGCGGACTGATGGCTACACCTTC. Encoded protein: CASSQARTDGYTF. Variable domain in full (rest from reference TRBV14 and TRBJ1-2): EAGVTQFPSHSVIEKGQTVTLRCDPISGHDNLYWYRRVMGKEIKFLLHFVKESKQDESGMPNNRFLAERTGGTYSTLKVQPAELEDSGVYFCASSQARTDGYTFGSGTRLTVV.

V and J are TRBV10-3 and TRBJ1-2; 7 bases are shared with TRBD1. Germline CDR1 ENHRY, CDR2 SYGVKD. J was trimmed by 6 bases and V by 4 bases; bases with no gene match: 5. CDR3 length equals 13 residues. The CDR3: CAISGGTEDGYTF. In DNA form, the CDR3 reads TGTGCCATCAGTGGGGGGACAGAGGATGGCTACACCTTC.

The chain carries TRBV6-1 and TRBJ1-1, with D unresolved. With 3 bases removed from V and 0 bases from J, the gap between germline ends came to 8 bases. Germline V gene sequence: CDR1 MNHNS, CDR2 SASEGT. This CDR3 has 14 residues. This CDR3 is CASSETDLNTEAFF. As DNA, the CDR3 is TGTGCCAGCAGTGAGACCGACTTGAACACTGAAGCTTTCTTT.